This is a list of T cell receptor beta chains from one sample in a study of long-term antiretroviral therapy in people with HIV. Assay: immunoSEQ multiplex PCR; the TCRdb copy retains only in-frame clones and omits some. The repertoire holds about 25,000 clones, with around 90% as singletons. The sample in question was unsorted PBMCs, obtained approximately 4.5 years after starting antiretroviral therapy. The receptors were sampled from a man aged 25-40 years with HIV. The CDR3 runs from the conserved cysteine through the conserved F or W. A D gene is named only where the DNA matches it firmly. Some rows mark clone size as missing; the rest say once, few, many or name a class of expanded clone.

d_call: .; j_call: TRBJ1-1; clone_size: once; v_call: TRBV18; cdr3_nt: TGTGCCAGCTCACCAACAGAAAGCACTGAAGCTTTCTTT; cdr3_aa: CASSPTESTEAFF
d_call: TRBD1; j_call: TRBJ2-3; clone_size: .; v_call: TRBV2; cdr3_nt: TGTGCCAGCAGCACAGGGGGCGTCGGCACAGATACGCAGTATTTT; cdr3_aa: CASSTGGVGTDTQYF
d_call: .; j_call: TRBJ1-1; clone_size: .; v_call: TRBV12-5; cdr3_nt: TGTGCTAGTGTCGTCTCGGGGTGGCCTTTCTTT; cdr3_aa: CASVVSGWPFF
d_call: .; j_call: TRBJ2-7; clone_size: .; v_call: TRBV10-3; cdr3_nt: TGTGCCATCAGTGACACTGAGAACGAGCAGTACTTC; cdr3_aa: CAISDTENEQYF
d_call: .; j_call: TRBJ2-7; clone_size: .; v_call: TRBV2; cdr3_nt: TGTGCCAGCAGCGAAGGGGGGGCCGGGGGCGAGCAGTACTTC; cdr3_aa: CASSEGGAGGEQYF
d_call: .; j_call: TRBJ2-1; clone_size: .; v_call: TRBV12-5; cdr3_nt: TGTGCTAGTGGTTTGGGGAGTGAGCAGTTCTTC; cdr3_aa: CASGLGSEQFF
d_call: .; j_call: TRBJ2-6; clone_size: .; v_call: TRBV9; cdr3_nt: TGTGCCAGCAGCGTAGCGGACACGGACTACTCTGGGGCCAACGTCCTGACTTTC; cdr3_aa: CASSVADTDYSGANVLTF
d_call: .; j_call: TRBJ1-2; clone_size: .; v_call: TRBV15; cdr3_nt: TGTGCCACCAGCCCGGACCCGTTTAACTGCACCTTC; cdr3_aa: CATSPDPFNCTF
d_call: .; j_call: TRBJ2-7; clone_size: few; v_call: TRBV29-1; cdr3_nt: TGCAGCGCACAGGACTACTACGAGCAGTACTTC; cdr3_aa: CSAQDYYEQYF
d_call: TRBD1; j_call: TRBJ1-6; clone_size: .; v_call: TRBV5-1; cdr3_nt: TGCGCCAGCGGAAGGGACAGCTCCTATAATTCACCCCTCCACTTT; cdr3_aa: CASGRDSSYNSPLHF
d_call: .; j_call: TRBJ1-4; clone_size: .; v_call: TRBV7-9; cdr3_nt: TGTGCCAGCAGCTCCAGCAGGGGAGGCGAAAAACTGTTTTTT; cdr3_aa: CASSSSRGGEKLFF
d_call: .; j_call: TRBJ2-7; clone_size: .; v_call: TRBV6-6; cdr3_nt: TGTGCCAGCAGTTACCTCCGGGCCAACGAGCAGTACTTC; cdr3_aa: CASSYLRANEQYF
d_call: .; j_call: TRBJ1-1; clone_size: .; v_call: TRBV5-1; cdr3_nt: TGCGCCAGCAGCTCGACGGGCCCGAACACTGAAGCTTTCTTT; cdr3_aa: CASSSTGPNTEAFF
d_call: .; j_call: TRBJ2-5; clone_size: once; v_call: TRBV5-4; cdr3_nt: TGTGCCAGCAGCTCTCAAGTCTTACAAGAGACCCAGTACTTC; cdr3_aa: CASSSQVLQETQYF
d_call: .; j_call: TRBJ1-2; clone_size: .; v_call: TRBV9; cdr3_nt: TGTGCCAGCAGCATCCGGGACAACTATGGCTACACCTTC; cdr3_aa: CASSIRDNYGYTF
d_call: TRBD2; j_call: TRBJ2-1; clone_size: .; v_call: TRBV7-2; cdr3_nt: TGTGCCAGCAGCCGCTTCGATAGCGGGAGGTACAATGAGCAGTTCTTC; cdr3_aa: CASSRFDSGRYNEQFF
d_call: .; j_call: TRBJ2-7; clone_size: once; v_call: TRBV13; cdr3_nt: TGTGCCAGCAGCTTCCGGGATTTGGTCTCCTACGAGCAGTACTTC; cdr3_aa: CASSFRDLVSYEQYF
d_call: .; j_call: TRBJ1-2; clone_size: .; v_call: TRBV7-9; cdr3_nt: TGTGCCAGCAGCTTAGACGTACAGGGCGGTGGCTACACCTTC; cdr3_aa: CASSLDVQGGGYTF
d_call: .; j_call: TRBJ1-1; clone_size: .; v_call: TRBV9; cdr3_nt: TGTGCCAGCAGCCTCATGGGGGACACTGAAGCTTTCTTT; cdr3_aa: CASSLMGDTEAFF
d_call: TRBD1; j_call: TRBJ1-1; clone_size: .; v_call: TRBV18; cdr3_nt: TGTGCCAGCTCATCCGACAGGGTGAACACTGAAGCTTTCTTT; cdr3_aa: CASSSDRVNTEAFF
d_call: TRBD2; j_call: TRBJ2-5; clone_size: .; v_call: TRBV19; cdr3_nt: TGTGCCAGTAGTATTGGACTAGCAATAGAGGGAGAGACCCAGTACTTC; cdr3_aa: CASSIGLAIEGETQYF